Presented here are 27 T cell receptor beta chains from one specimen sequenced in a study of blood T cell repertoires in COVID-19. Libraries were prepared by immunoSEQ multiplex PCR; TCRdb keeps only in-frame clonotypes and omits some of them. The table records hundreds of thousands of clones, roughly 84% of them present only once. The specimen was peripheral blood. These receptors originate from a man aged 35-49 years with acute or convalescent COVID-19.

The chain uses TRBV12-3 or TRBV12-4 and TRBJ2-7; unclear D gene. V lost 4 bases to trimming and J lost 6 bases, with 7 bases between them. The CDR3 sequence is 11 residues long. The CDR3 loop is CASSSLSEQYF. The CDR3 DNA reads as TGTGCCAGCAGTTCACTGTCCGAGCAGTACTTC.

This clone was counted a few times. This sequence joins TRBV7-8 and TRBJ1-3; TRBD1 is a possible D gene (6 bases). This CDR3 contains 17 residues. V was clipped by 3 bases and J by 0 bases, with 15 bases between them. Germline CDR1 is SGHVS and CDR2 is FQNEAQ. CDR3 residues: CASSFLRGKASGNTIYF. For the CDR3, the DNA is TGTGCCAGCAGCTTCCTCAGGGGTAAAGCCTCTGGAAACACCATATATTTT. The full variable domain, its missing parts supplied by reference TRBV7-8 and TRBJ1-3, is GAGVSQSPRYKVAKRGQDVALRCDPISGHVSLFWYQQALGQGPEFLTYFQNEAQLDKSGLPSDRFFAERPEGSVSTLKIQRTQQEDSAVYLCASSFLRGKASGNTIYFGEGSWLTVV.

The chain joins TRBV7-9 to TRBJ2-1, with D hard to call. This CDR3 is 12 amino acids long. Trimming took off 5 bases at V and 9 bases at J, with 11 bases between the two ends. The germline V gene encodes CDR1 SEHNR and CDR2 FQNEAQ (reference sequence). CDR3 DNA: TGTGCCAGCAGCCTCCCCCCCTCTGAGCAGTTCTTC. Translating gives CASSLPPSEQFF.

The chain employs TRBV6-4 and TRBJ2-1, with D perhaps matching TRBD2 (7 bases). The CDR3 runs 16 residues. Between the trimmed V and J ends, which lost 5 bases and 0 bases, there was a span of 14 bases. CDR1 and CDR2 (germline): MRHNA, SNTAGT. CDR3: CASSYTGGLSYNEQFF. CDR3 coding DNA: TGTGCCAGCAGTTACACCGGGGGGCTCTCCTACAATGAGCAGTTCTTC.

To note about this clone: This sample includes further DNA sequences coding for the same CDR3. The V and J genes are TRBV5-6 and TRBJ2-1; 9 bases are a match to TRBD1. The CDR3 extends over 15 amino acids. J was trimmed by 3 bases and V by 0 bases; bases with no gene match: 1. Germline lookup yields CDR1 SGHDT and CDR2 YYEEEE. Here the CDR3 reads CASSLGQGVYNEQFF. CDR3 bases: TGTGCCAGCAGCTTGGGACAGGGGGTCTACAATGAGCAGTTCTTC.

The V call is TRBV6-1, the J call TRBJ1-5; 8 bases are shared with TRBD1. Germline CDR1 MNHNS, CDR2 SASEGT. The CDR3 length is 16 residues. J lost 6 bases, V lost 1 base, and 8 bases had no gene match. CDR3 amino acids: CASSEEPGGRGQPQHF. The CDR3 DNA sequence: TGTGCCAGCAGTGAAGAGCCAGGGGGCAGGGGTCAGCCCCAGCATTTT.

The chain couples TRBV18 to TRBJ2-2, with a weak D call TRBD2 (5 bases). The CDR3 extends over 16 amino acids. CDR1 and CDR2 (germline): KGHSH, LQKENI. V gave up 2 bases and J gave up 5 bases, with 15 bases separating them. The CDR3 bases are TGTGCCAGCTCACCAGAACTAGACCCGGAGACCGGGGAGCTGTTTTTT. Amino acid sequence: CASSPELDPETGELFF. Using reference TRBV18 and TRBJ2-2 for the parts outside the CDR3, the full variable domain is NAGVMQNPRHLVRRRGQEARLRCSPMKGHSHVYWYRQLPEEGLKFMVYLQKENIIDESGMPKERFSAEFPKEGPSILRIQQVVRGDSAAYFCASSPELDPETGELFFGEGSRLTVL.

This rearrangement joins TRBV4-1 to TRBJ2-7; 8 bases agree with TRBD1. Germline CDR1 MGHRA, CDR2 YSYEKL. V trimming: 4 bases; J trimming: 3 bases; junction bases outside the gene matches: 8. This CDR3 is 15 amino acids long. The DNA for the CDR3 is TGCGCCAGCAGCCCCGTTGGACAGGGTCACTACGAGCAGTACTTC. Translation: CASSPVGQGHYEQYF.

The sample holds a few counts of this clone. This chain joins TRBV7-3 and TRBJ2-2, with a possible D match to TRBD2 (7 bases). Trimming pared 5 bases from V and 7 bases from J, leaving 17 bases between. CDR3 size: 15 residues. CDR1 and CDR2 (germline): SGHTA, FQGTGA. CDR3 residues: CASSPRTGGLGELFF. CDR3 bases: TGTGCCAGCAGCCCCAGGACGGGGGGCCTCGGGGAGCTGTTTTTT.

Only a few counts were recorded for this clone. This rearrangement joins TRBV3-1 (or the pseudogene TRBV3-2) to TRBJ2-3, with TRBD2 as a possible D gene (5 bases). Germline V gene data show CDR1 as LGHDT and CDR2 as YNNKEL (reference sequence). V shed 1 base and J shed 7 bases, with 12 bases lying between them. The CDR3 is 14 amino acids. This chain's CDR3 is CASSQAGLPHTQYF. CDR3 sequence (DNA): TGTGCCAGCAGCCAAGCCGGACTCCCGCATACGCAGTATTTT.

The chain has TRBV30 and TRBJ1-2; D is possibly TRBD1 (5 bases). The CDR3 extends over 12 amino acids. Per germline, CDR1 GTSNPN and CDR2 SVGIG (reference sequence). V was pared by 2 bases and J by 4 bases, with 8 bases between. The CDR3 DNA is TGTGCCTGGAGTCCCAGGGTCTATGGCTACACCTTC. Residues: CAWSPRVYGYTF.

The chain employs TRBV28 and TRBJ1-5; TRBD1 matches 9 bases. The length of the CDR3 is 17 residues. The J segment lost 4 bases and the V segment lost 2 bases, leaving 9 bases of the junction unmatched. The germline V gene encodes CDR1 MDHEN and CDR2 SYDVKM. CDR3 sequence (DNA): TGTGCCAGCAGTTTAAGGGACAGGGTAATTTGGAATCAGCCCCAGCATTTT. Residues: CASSLRDRVIWNQPQHF.

This clone was seen only a few times. The gene calls are TRBV28 and TRBJ1-5, with TRBD1 as a possible D gene (6 bases). V was trimmed by 3 bases and J by 5 bases, leaving 14 bases between them. This CDR3 has 15 residues. Germline V gene lookup returns CDR1 MDHEN and CDR2 SYDVKM. CDR3 DNA: TGTGCCAGCAGTTTGTCCACAGGGATTGATCAGCCCCAGCATTTT. The encoded protein is CASSLSTGIDQPQHF.

The chain recombines TRBV28 with TRBJ1-2; TRBD1 matches at 8 bases. Trimming cost V 6 bases and J 4 bases; bases outside gene matches: 4. The CDR3 covers 13 residues. Germline CDR1 is MDHEN and CDR2 is SYDVKM. CDR3 DNA sequence: TGTGCCAGCAGGGAGGACAGGGCCTATGGCTACACCTTC. Its protein is CASREDRAYGYTF.

V and J are TRBV27 and TRBJ1-5; D possibly corresponds to TRBD1 (5 bases). Trimming took 7 bases from V and 2 from J, leaving 12 bases between them. The CDR3 has 14 amino acids. The germline CDR1 and CDR2 sequences are MNHEY and SMNVEV (reference sequence). The CDR3, as DNA: TGTGCCAGCAACGCGCAGGGTGGCAATCAGCCCCAGCATTTT. Protein: CASNAQGGNQPQHF.

In its sample, this clone was seen once. The chain links TRBV19 to TRBJ1-1; tentatively, D is TRBD1 (5 bases). V was clipped by 2 bases and J by 1 base, with 14 bases between them. Germline CDR1 reads LNHDA; CDR2 reads SQIVND (reference sequence). The CDR3 is made up of 16 amino acids. The CDR3 loop is CASSIIAGYRNTEAFF. CDR3 nucleotide sequence: TGTGCCAGTAGTATAATTGCAGGGTATAGGAACACTGAAGCTTTCTTT.

This clone came up once. The chain links TRBV30 to TRBJ1-1, with unresolved D. V was clipped by 3 bases and J by 4 bases, with 9 bases between them. The CDR3 length is 12 residues. Germline-derived CDR1 and CDR2 are GTSNPN and SVGIG (reference sequence). Here the CDR3 reads CAWSLEGTEAFF. CDR3 DNA: TGTGCCTGGAGCCTGGAGGGCACTGAAGCTTTCTTT. The full variable domain, completed using reference TRBV30 and TRBJ1-1, is SQTIHQWPATLVQPVGSPLSLECTVEGTSNPNLYWYRQAAGRGLQLLFYSVGIGQISSEVPQNLSASRPQDRQFILSSKKLLLSDSGFYLCAWSLEGTEAFFGQGTRLTVV.

J is TRBJ2-1 and V is TRBV7-2, with D possibly being TRBD2 (6 bases). CDR1 SGHTA and CDR2 FQGNSA come from the germline V gene. Trimming stripped 1 base from V and 3 bases from J, with 10 bases between. The CDR3 runs to 15 residues. Here the CDR3 DNA reads TGTGCCAGCAGCTTAGAACGGGGGAGCTACAATGAGCAGTTCTTC. Translating gives CASSLERGSYNEQFF.

This chain connects TRBV11-2 to TRBJ1-3; D may be TRBD1 (6 bases). The CDR3 runs to 17 residues. CDR1 is SGHAT and CDR2 is FQNNGV in the germline V gene. With 4 bases removed from V and 4 bases from J, the gap between germline ends came to 20 bases. DNA for the CDR3: TGTGCCAGCAGCTCCCTGTTGGGGGGGCGCCAGGGAAACACCATATATTTT. It translates to CASSSLLGGRQGNTIYF.

The chain carries TRBV7-8 and TRBJ1-1; D call uncertain. V was shortened by 2 bases and J by 1 base, with 5 bases between the two germline ends. Per germline, CDR1 SGHVS and CDR2 FQNEAQ. The CDR3 is 13 amino acids. The CDR3 spells CASSLLRNTEAFF. For the CDR3, the DNA is TGTGCCAGCAGCTTACTGAGGAACACTGAAGCTTTCTTT. Full variable domain (remainder filled in from reference TRBV7-8 and TRBJ1-1): GAGVSQSPRYKVAKRGQDVALRCDPISGHVSLFWYQQALGQGPEFLTYFQNEAQLDKSGLPSDRFFAERPEGSVSTLKIQRTQQEDSAVYLCASSLLRNTEAFFGQGTRLTVV.

The chain carries TRBV28 and TRBJ2-7; perhaps TRBD1 as D (5 bases). Germline CDR1 and CDR2: MDHEN and SYDVKM. V was pared by 6 bases and J by 0 bases, with 21 bases between. This CDR3 spans 17 amino acids. CDR3 residues: CASRPFGTGVFSYEQYF. The CDR3 region has the DNA TGTGCCAGCAGACCGTTCGGAACAGGAGTTTTCTCCTACGAGCAGTACTTC.

CDR3 in amino acids: CASSLLQGQETQYF. CDR3 in DNA: TGCGCCAGCAGCTTACTACAGGGCCAAGAGACCCAGTACTTC. The chain links TRBV5-1 to TRBJ2-5; D perhaps matches TRBD1 (6 bases). Germline values: CDR1 SGHRS, CDR2 YFSETQ. V lost 2 bases and J 1 base, leaving 9 bases between the germline ends. The CDR3 loop spans 14 amino acids. The full variable domain, in which reference TRBV5-1 and TRBJ2-5 provide the parts outside the CDR3, is KAGVTQTPRYLIKTRGQQVTLSCSPISGHRSVSWYQQTPGQGLQFLFEYFSETQRNKGNFPGRFSGRQFSNSRSEMNVSTLELGDSALYLCASSLLQGQETQYFGPGTRLLVL.

This chain links TRBV6-5 with TRBJ2-7; 10 nucleotides agree with TRBD2. CDR3 length equals 13 residues. Germline V gene data show CDR1 as MNHEY and CDR2 as SVGAGI. J was trimmed by 2 bases and V by 9 bases; bases with no gene match: 4. As DNA, the CDR3 is TGTGCCAGTGACCTAGCGGGGGCCTACGAGCAGTACTTC. It codes for CASDLAGAYEQYF.

The chain carries TRBV18 and TRBJ1-1, with 7 positions matching TRBD1. V lost 6 bases and J lost 0; bases outside the gene matches: 1. The germline CDR1 and CDR2 sequences are KGHSH and LQKENI. The CDR3 contains 13 residues. The CDR3 is CASSGTVNTEAFF. The CDR3 DNA reads TGTGCCAGCTCCGGGACAGTGAACACTGAAGCTTTCTTT.

The rearrangement links TRBV5-4 to TRBJ1-1, with D possibly matching TRBD1 (5 bases). The V end was cut by 0 bases, the J end by 4 bases, with 7 bases between. This CDR3 is built from 13 residues. Germline CDR1 reads SGHNT; CDR2 reads YYREEE (reference sequence). The CDR3 DNA follows: TGTGCCAGCAGCTTGGTTGACAGCACTGAAGCTTTCTTT. Translation gives CASSLVDSTEAFF.

The DNA of the CDR3 is TGTGCCAGTAGTATAAAATCCCGCGGGGGGAAAAACATTCAGTACTTC. Protein sequence: CASSIKSRGGKNIQYF. V and J are TRBV19 and TRBJ2-4; the match to TRBD2 covers 8 bases. J was trimmed by 4 bases and V by 2 bases; bases with no gene match: 7. Germline-derived CDR1 and CDR2 are LNHDA and SQIVND (reference sequence). The CDR3 extends over 16 amino acids.

This clone was found a few times. The rearrangement uses TRBV5-6 and TRBJ1-5, with a possible D match to TRBD1 (6 bases). Trimming stripped 3 bases from V and 2 bases from J, with 18 bases between. The CDR3 is 17 amino acids. Germline-derived CDR1 and CDR2 are SGHDT and YYEEEE. CDR3 protein: CASSSWGGSSGNQPQHF. CDR3 sequence (DNA): TGTGCCAGCAGCTCCTGGGGGGGCAGTAGTGGCAATCAGCCCCAGCATTTT.